These 25 T cell receptor beta chains came from one sample sequenced in a study of regulatory T cells in long-lasting Graves disease. Noted time point: persistent/refractory GD, antithyroid drugs over 5 years with positive TRAb. Extracted RNA from PBMCs served as the source of the TCR library. Building of the TCR beta libraries involved iRepertoire HTBI primers and Arm-PCR of CDR3 regions. A single record per CDR3 protein comes from TCRdb applying MiXCR to the multiplex PCR reads. The sample shows roughly 300,000 distinct CDR3 sequences, around 19% of them seen only once. The input for sequencing was peripheral blood mononuclear cells (PBMCs), taken when the disease was refractory, from a patient treated with antithyroid drugs. Receptors were obtained from a female donor with Graves disease.

This clonotype was counted ten times or more. The chain links TRBV29-1 to TRBJ2-5; 7 nucleotides align to TRBD1. CDR3 length: 13 amino acids. Per the germline V gene, CDR1 is SQVTM and CDR2 is ANQGSEA. V was pared by 6 bases and J by 2 bases, with 6 bases of the junction left unmatched. The CDR3 DNA follows: TGCAGCGTGACGGGACAGCTTCAAGAGACCCAGTACTTC. Translated: CSVTGQLQETQYF.

The chain employs TRBV6-1 and TRBJ2-7; 7 bases are shared with TRBD1. V was clipped by 5 bases and J by 3 bases; unmatched bases: 25. CDR3 length: 20 residues. Per the germline V gene, CDR1 is MNHNS and CDR2 is SASEGT. This chain's CDR3 is CASSNQPGLPATGVVYEQYF. The CDR3 DNA reads as TGTGCCAGCAGTAACCAACCCGGATTACCAGCAACAGGGGTTGTCTACGAGCAGTACTTC.

Concerning this clonotype: A read error is likely here: a far larger clone is one base away. The CDR3 protein is CASSFLQGNEQYF. CDR3 DNA sequence: TGTGCCAGCAGCTTCCTGCAAGGGAACGAGCAGTACTTC. The chain has TRBV7-8 and TRBJ2-7; no definite D call. Germline V gives CDR1 SGHVS, CDR2 FQNEAQ. The CDR3 is made up of 13 amino acids. Trimming cost V 3 bases and J 5 bases, with 11 bases left between them.

Of note for this clonotype: A much more abundant neighbour one base away suggests this may be a read error. This chain joins TRBV30 and TRBJ1-2, with 7 bases that match TRBD1. Per the germline V gene, CDR1 is GTSNPN and CDR2 is SVGIG (reference sequence). This CDR3 has 12 amino acids. With V trimmed by 4 bases and J by 8 bases, 7 bases remained unmatched. Here the CDR3 DNA reads TGTGCCTGGAACCAGACAGGGTACGGCTACACCTTC. Encoded protein: CAWNQTGYGYTF.

This clonotype was seen at least ten times. The chain has TRBV12-3 or TRBV12-4 and TRBJ2-7, with a possible D match to TRBD2 (6 bases). V was trimmed by 3 bases and J by 5 bases, leaving 14 bases between them. The CDR3 totals 14 residues. CDR3 coding DNA: TGTGCCAGCAGTTTTTACGGGAGTCGCGACGAGCAGTACTTC. Translated, it gives CASSFYGSRDEQYF.

This clonotype was picked up many times. The rearrangement uses TRBV12-3 or TRBV12-4 and TRBJ1-6, with D perhaps matching TRBD1 (6 bases). V lost 7 bases and J 7 bases, leaving 17 bases between the germline ends. CDR3 size: 15 residues. The CDR3 DNA follows: TGTGCCAGCAACAAGGACAGTACGAACAATTCACCCCTCCACTTT. Protein sequence: CASNKDSTNNSPLHF.

This clonotype came up many times. The gene calls are TRBV30 and TRBJ2-7; TRBD1 is a possible D gene (6 bases). Trimming stripped 7 bases from V and 2 bases from J, with 15 bases between. The CDR3 is made up of 13 amino acids. The germline V gene has CDR1 GTSNPN and CDR2 SVGIG (reference sequence). The CDR3 DNA reads TGTGCCTTTTCCACAGGGCACGCCTACGAGCAGTACTTC. It yields the protein CAFSTGHAYEQYF.

This clonotype was counted between two and nine times. The V gene is TRBV9, the J gene TRBJ1-2; D gene ambiguous. Germline CDR1 reads SGDLS; CDR2 reads YYNGEE. V shed 4 bases and J shed 6 bases, with 22 bases lying between them. The CDR3 is made up of 16 amino acids. CDR3 region: CASSPGGNLANHGYTF. CDR3 nucleotides: TGTGCCAGCAGCCCGGGAGGGAACCTCGCCAACCATGGCTACACCTTC.

This clonotype was observed at least ten times. The chain is built from TRBV27 and TRBJ1-2, with D perhaps matching TRBD1 (6 bases). CDR3 size: 14 residues. Trimming cost V 6 bases and J 3 bases, with 14 bases left between them. CDR1 is MNHEY and CDR2 is SMNVEV in the germline V gene (reference sequence). CDR3 bases: TGTGCCAGCAGCCAGGGGAGGGGGGACTATGGCTACACCTTC. Translated: CASSQGRGDYGYTF.

The table lists this clonotype with many counts. The gene calls are TRBV18 and TRBJ1-6; 8 positions match TRBD1. V shed 3 bases and J 11 bases; nucleotides not matched to a gene: 6. Germline lookup yields CDR1 KGHSH and CDR2 LQKENI. The CDR3 runs 14 residues. CDR3 sequence (DNA): TGTGCCAGCTCACCGTCCCGACAGGGGACACCCCTCCACTTT. Translated, it gives CASSPSRQGTPLHF.

This clonotype was found a few times. The chain carries TRBV4-3 and TRBJ2-7; 7 nucleotides align to TRBD2. Germline V gene sequence: CDR1 LGHNA, CDR2 YSLEER. The CDR3 length is 15 residues. Trimming at V came to 0 bases and at J to 4 bases, leaving 6 bases not matched to a gene. The CDR3 loop is CASSQDGSGAYEQYF. CDR3 nucleotide sequence: TGCGCCAGCAGCCAAGATGGAAGCGGGGCTTACGAGCAGTACTTC.

This clonotype was seen more than once but under ten times. The chain joins TRBV27 to TRBJ1-1; weak D call: TRBD1 (6 bases). The CDR3 is 16 amino acids. In germline, CDR1 is MNHEY, CDR2 SMNVEV (reference sequence). V was trimmed by 5 bases and J by 3 bases, leaving 19 bases between them. The CDR3 here is CASSPRPAGVHTEAFF. In DNA, the CDR3 is TGTGCCAGCAGTCCCCGACCTGCAGGGGTTCACACTGAAGCTTTCTTT.

Many counts were recorded for this clonotype. The genes are TRBV12-3 or TRBV12-4 and TRBJ1-5; TRBD1 aligns across 9 bases. With 5 bases clipped from V and 3 bases from J, the junction kept 5 bases outside the gene matches. This CDR3 is built from 15 residues. The DNA of the CDR3 is TGTGCCAGCAGTCTCCGGACAGGGGACAATCAGCCCCAGCATTTT. Translated, it gives CASSLRTGDNQPQHF.

This clonotype has a handful of counts. The chain links TRBV18 to TRBJ2-7; 7 nucleotides match TRBD1. In germline, CDR1 is KGHSH, CDR2 LQKENI. This CDR3 has 14 amino acids. Trimming at V came to 6 bases and at J to 3 bases, leaving 8 bases not matched to a gene. For the CDR3, the DNA is TGTGCCAGCTCGAGGGGGCAGCGGAACTACGAGCAGTACTTC. Its protein is CASSRGQRNYEQYF.

This clonotype was picked up many times. The rearrangement joins TRBV5-6 to TRBJ2-7; D unclear. In germline, CDR1 is SGHDT, CDR2 YYEEEE. The V end was cut by 7 bases, the J end by 4 bases, with 18 bases between. The length of the CDR3 is 14 residues. This chain's CDR3 is CASHYYSIGYEQYF. CDR3 sequence (DNA): TGTGCCAGCCACTACTACTCGATTGGTTACGAGCAGTACTTC.

This clonotype was recorded many times. The chain carries TRBV6-1 and TRBJ1-4; 10 bases are a match to TRBD1. The V and J ends lost 6 bases and 0 bases, in that order; junction bases with no gene match: 7. CDR1 is MNHNS, CDR2 SASEGT, per germline. The CDR3 length is 17 residues. The CDR3 loop is CASRRTGGGSTNEKLFF. The CDR3 region has the DNA TGTGCCAGCAGGCGGACAGGGGGGGGTTCAACTAATGAAAAACTGTTTTTT.

This clonotype was observed a few times. The rearrangement uses TRBV2 and TRBJ2-2, with 10 bases aligning to TRBD1. Per germline, CDR1 SNHLY and CDR2 FYNNEI. The ends lost 0 bases at V and 7 bases at J; junction bases unmatched: 20. CDR3 length: 21 amino acids. The CDR3 DNA reads TGTGCCAGCAGTGAAGCGGTGTGGACAGGGGGGTCAGGGGGAAGGTTCGGGGAGCTGTTTTTT. Translated, it gives CASSEAVWTGGSGGRFGELFF.

This clonotype showed up just a few times. This chain joins TRBV10-3 and TRBJ1-5; D is perhaps TRBD1 (5 bases). This CDR3 contains 14 residues. V was cut by 11 bases and J by 0 bases, with 14 bases left in between. Germline CDR1 ENHRY, CDR2 SYGVKD. CDR3 sequence reads: CAAAGDYSNQPQHF. The DNA for the CDR3 is TGTGCCGCCGCGGGGGATTATAGCAATCAGCCCCAGCATTTT.

This clonotype was seen at least ten times. The chain employs TRBV20-1 and TRBJ1-5; D may be TRBD1 (5 bases). The V gene lost 6 bases and the J gene lost 2 bases, with 11 bases spanning the gap. Germline-derived CDR1 and CDR2 are DFQATT and SNEGSKA (reference sequence). CDR3 size: 13 residues. The CDR3 nucleotides read TGCAGTGCCCGGACAAGGGGCAATCAGCCCCAGCATTTT. It yields the protein CSARTRGNQPQHF.

This chain links TRBV28 with TRBJ2-3; D tentatively reads TRBD1 or TRBD2 (6 bases each). Germline CDR1 reads MDHEN; CDR2 reads SYDVKM. The CDR3 is 13 residues long. V gave up 6 bases and J gave up 5 bases, with 12 bases separating them. CDR3 nucleotides: TGTGCCAGCAGGGGGGCAGCGGGAGATACGCAGTATTTT. It codes for CASRGAAGDTQYF.

J is TRBJ2-2 and V is TRBV4-1; tentative D call: TRBD2 (6 bases). Trimming left V 3 bases short and J 10 bases short, with 15 bases between. The CDR3 is made up of 14 amino acids. Germline CDR1 MGHRA, CDR2 YSYEKL. The CDR3 is CASSQRTTWTELFF. DNA of the CDR3: TGCGCCAGCAGCCAGAGGACTACCTGGACGGAGCTGTTTTTT.

Details on this clonotype: With a much larger clone just one base away, this may be a read error. V is TRBV28 and J is TRBJ2-7, with unresolved D. The CDR3 consists of 13 residues. Germline CDR1 is MDHEN and CDR2 is SYDVKM. V was clipped by 4 bases and J by 3 bases, with 10 bases between them. This chain's CDR3 is CASSSTAHYEQYF. CDR3 DNA sequence: TGTGCCAGCAGTTCGACGGCGCACTACGAGCAGTACTTC. The whole variable domain, remainder taken from reference TRBV28 and TRBJ2-7, is DVKVTQSSRYLVKRTGEKVFLECVQDMDHENMFWYRQDPGLGLRLIYFSYDVKMKEKGDIPEGYSVSREKKERFSLILESASTNQTSMYLCASSSTAHYEQYFGPGTRLTVT.

The table lists this clonotype with many counts. CDR3 DNA: TGTGCCAGCACCTTCAAGGGCGGGCCAAGGGATACGCAGTATTTT. It specifies CASTFKGGPRDTQYF. The chain employs TRBV2 and TRBJ2-3; maybe TRBD2 (5 bases). The germline V and J ends were trimmed by 7 bases and 6 bases, with 20 bases remaining between them. Per the germline V gene, CDR1 is SNHLY and CDR2 is FYNNEI. This CDR3 is built from 15 residues.

The V call is TRBV6-1, the J call TRBJ2-1; D call uncertain. Trimming took off 1 base at V and 11 bases at J, with 6 bases between the two ends. The CDR3 length is 11 residues. Germline V gene lookup returns CDR1 MNHNS and CDR2 SASEGT. CDR3 in DNA: TGTGCCAGCAGTGAAGTGACCCAGCAGTTCTTC. Its protein product is CASSEVTQQFF.

This clonotype has at least ten counts. The chain couples TRBV7-9 to TRBJ2-5, with D possibly called TRBD1 or TRBD2 (5 bases each). The germline CDR1 and CDR2 sequences are SEHNR and FQNEAQ (reference sequence). Trimming pared 2 bases from V and 4 bases from J, leaving 14 bases between. The CDR3 is made up of 15 amino acids. DNA of the CDR3: TGTGCCAGCAGCTTAATGGTCGGGGCGGGAGAGACCCAGTACTTC. Its translation is CASSLMVGAGETQYF.